One T cell receptor beta chain is described in this entry. Its target is unknown. Noted treatment: some 19 received Ad26.COV2.S at low or high dose, single or two shots; 5 received placebo; per-sample allocation not given. Sampling took place 63 days after the first vaccine or placebo injection. This adult donor, from Boston, was 18-55 years old. The data were taken from a study of Ad26.COV2.S vaccination and SARS-CoV-2 variants. Study-wide context: The authors gave Ad26.COV2.S intramuscularly, either once or twice 56 days apart.

The protocol was immunoSEQ multiplex PCR, while the TCRdb copy is restricted to in-frame clones and leaves out a portion. The sample gives about 350,000 clones, 80% to 90% of which show up once; roughly 10% is in the top ten. Study-wide findings and caveats: The authors reported substantial breadth in spike-specific CD8+ and CD4+ T cell responses after vaccination.

Germline-derived CDR1 and CDR2 are MDHEN and SYDVKM. V lost 9 bases and J 5 bases, leaving 19 bases between the germline ends. CDR3 size: 14 residues. The sequence was collected from a person aged 18-65 years who received the Ad26.COV2.S COVID-19 vaccine or a placebo. The chain uses TRBV28 and TRBJ2-5; tentatively, D is TRBD2 (6 bases). The input for sequencing was peripheral blood, taken in a trial of Ad26.COV2.S vaccine versus placebo. The CDR3 region is CASTGRNREETQYF. Written as DNA, the CDR3 is TGTGCCAGTACCGGACGAAACCGGGAGGAGACCCAGTACTTC.